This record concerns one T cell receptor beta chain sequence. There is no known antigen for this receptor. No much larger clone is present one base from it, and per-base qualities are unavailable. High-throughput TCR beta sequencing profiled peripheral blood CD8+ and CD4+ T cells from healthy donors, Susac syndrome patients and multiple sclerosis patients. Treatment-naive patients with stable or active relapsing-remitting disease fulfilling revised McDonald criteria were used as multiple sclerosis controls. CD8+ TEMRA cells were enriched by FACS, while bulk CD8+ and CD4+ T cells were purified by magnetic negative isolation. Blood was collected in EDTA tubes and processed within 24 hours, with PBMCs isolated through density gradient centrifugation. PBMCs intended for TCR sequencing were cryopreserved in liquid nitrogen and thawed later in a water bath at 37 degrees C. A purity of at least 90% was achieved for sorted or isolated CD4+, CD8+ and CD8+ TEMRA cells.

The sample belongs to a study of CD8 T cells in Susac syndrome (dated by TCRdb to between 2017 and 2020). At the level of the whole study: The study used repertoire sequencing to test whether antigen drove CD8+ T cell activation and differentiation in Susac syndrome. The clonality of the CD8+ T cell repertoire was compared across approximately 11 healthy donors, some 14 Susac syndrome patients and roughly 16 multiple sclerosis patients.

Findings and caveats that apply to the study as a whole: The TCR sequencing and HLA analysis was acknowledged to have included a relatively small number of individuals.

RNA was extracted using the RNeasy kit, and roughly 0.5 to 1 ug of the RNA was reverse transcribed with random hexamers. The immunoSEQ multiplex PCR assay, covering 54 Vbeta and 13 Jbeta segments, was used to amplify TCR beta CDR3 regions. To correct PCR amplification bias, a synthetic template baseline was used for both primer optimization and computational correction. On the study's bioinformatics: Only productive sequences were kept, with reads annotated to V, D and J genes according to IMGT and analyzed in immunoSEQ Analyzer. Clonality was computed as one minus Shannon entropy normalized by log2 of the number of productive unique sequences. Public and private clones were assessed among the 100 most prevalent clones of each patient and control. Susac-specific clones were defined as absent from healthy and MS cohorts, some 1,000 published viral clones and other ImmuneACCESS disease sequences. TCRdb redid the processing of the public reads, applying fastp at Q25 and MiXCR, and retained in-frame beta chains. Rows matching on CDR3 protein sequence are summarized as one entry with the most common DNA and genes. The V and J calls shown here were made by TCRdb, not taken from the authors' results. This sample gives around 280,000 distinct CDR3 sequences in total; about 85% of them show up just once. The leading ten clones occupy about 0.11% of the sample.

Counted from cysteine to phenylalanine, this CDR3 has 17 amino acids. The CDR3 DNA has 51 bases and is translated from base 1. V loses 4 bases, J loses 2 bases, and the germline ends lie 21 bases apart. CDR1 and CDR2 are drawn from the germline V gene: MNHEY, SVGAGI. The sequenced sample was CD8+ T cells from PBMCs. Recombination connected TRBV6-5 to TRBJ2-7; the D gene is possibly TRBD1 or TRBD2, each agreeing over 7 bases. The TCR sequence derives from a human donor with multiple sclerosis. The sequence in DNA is TGTGCCAGCAGTTTGAGACAGGGCCCTAGCGGTACCTACGAGCAGTACTTC. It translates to CASSLRQGPSGTYEQYF.